This is a list of T cell receptor beta chains from one sample in a study of cytomegalovirus exposure and HLA in healthy donors. The method was immunoSEQ multiplex PCR; TCRdb's version includes in-frame clones alone and lacks a portion of them. Of about 110,000 clones listed, around 73% are singletons. Sequenced sample: PBMCs. These receptors were taken from a young man in good health and CMV-seronegative. Both conserved end residues are part of each CDR3. The order of the fields is V gene, D gene, clone size, J gene, CDR3 DNA, CDR3 protein. D genes are given only for firm matches. Clone size is given for some rows only: seen once, a few or many times, or a class if the clone is expanded.

TRBV7-8	.	.	TRBJ2-7	TGTGCCAGCAGTTCAACTAAGGGGTTAAAACTTTCCGAGCAGTACTTC	CASSSTKGLKLSEQYF
TRBV15	.	.	TRBJ1-2	TGTGCCACCAGCCGGACGAGGCAGGGGAACCATGGCTACACCTTC	CATSRTRQGNHGYTF
TRBV19	.	.	TRBJ1-3	TGTGCCAGTATCCCCAGGGCTCTTTCTGGAAACACCATATATTTT	CASIPRALSGNTIYF
TRBV29-1	TRBD2	.	TRBJ2-1	TGCAGCGTTGACCATCTAGGCGGGAGATACAATGAGCAGTTCTTC	CSVDHLGGRYNEQFF
TRBV4-2	.	.	TRBJ1-5	TGTGCCAGCAGCCAAGAACTCCTGGGAGTTGGCAATCAGCCCCAGCATTTT	CASSQELLGVGNQPQHF
TRBV6-5	.	.	TRBJ1-6	TGTGCCAGCAGTTCTCCCGGACAGAAAGATAGTTCACCCCTCCACTTT	CASSSPGQKDSSPLHF
TRBV5-1	.	.	TRBJ2-2	TGCGCCAGCAGCTTGTTAACCGGGGACACCGGGGAGCTGTTTTTT	CASSLLTGDTGELFF
TRBV29-1	TRBD1	.	TRBJ1-1	TGCAGCGTGGGTCAGGGGGCGCGGACTGAAGCTTTCTTT	CSVGQGARTEAFF
TRBV28	TRBD1	.	TRBJ1-2	TGTGCCAGCAGATGGACAGGGGGTTATGGCTACACCTTC	CASRWTGGYGYTF
TRBV28	.	.	TRBJ2-7	TGTGCCAGCAGTTTATCCCGCTACGAGCAGTACTTC	CASSLSRYEQYF
TRBV28	TRBD1	once	TRBJ1-5	TGTGCCAGCAGTCCTAATACAGGGGGCGGGAATCAGCCCCAGCATTTT	CASSPNTGGGNQPQHF
TRBV5-1	TRBD1	.	TRBJ2-5	TGCGCCAGCAGCACGACGGGACAGGCGGACCAAGAGACCCAGTACTTC	CASSTTGQADQETQYF
TRBV28	TRBD2	once	TRBJ2-7	TGTGCCAGCAGCCCCGCGCGGGAGCCCCACGAGCAGTACTTC	CASSPAREPHEQYF
TRBV29-1	.	.	TRBJ2-5	TGCAGCGTTGATAGCTGGAAGACCCAGTACTTC	CSVDSWKTQYF
TRBV6-5	.	.	TRBJ1-4	TGTGCCAGCAGTTACCTGGCAGGATCAACTAATGAAAAACTGTTTTTT	CASSYLAGSTNEKLFF
TRBV5-1	.	few	TRBJ1-5	TGCGCCAGCAGCTTGAGGGCGGGTAGGGATCAGCCCCAGCATTTT	CASSLRAGRDQPQHF
TRBV18	.	.	TRBJ2-3	TGTGCCAGCTCACCACCCCATAGGACTAGCACAGATACGCAGTATTTT	CASSPPHRTSTDTQYF
TRBV6-5	.	.	TRBJ1-1	TGTGCCAGCAGTTCCCCGACAGAGAACACTGAAGCTTTCTTT	CASSSPTENTEAFF
TRBV27	.	.	TRBJ2-7	TGTGCCAGCAGCCCAAACGGAGGGCTATCCTACGAGCAGTACTTC	CASSPNGGLSYEQYF
TRBV9	TRBD1	.	TRBJ2-2	TGTGCCAGCAGCTTTTCGACAGGGGCAGGCACCGGGGAGCTGTTTTTT	CASSFSTGAGTGELFF
TRBV7-8	TRBD2	.	TRBJ2-3	TGTGCCAGCAGCTTACGGGGAGGGAGCACAGATACGCAGTATTTT	CASSLRGGSTDTQYF
TRBV7-2	TRBD1	.	TRBJ1-1	TGTGCCAGCAGCTTAGCGCCGGACAGGGCTGCTTTCTTT	CASSLAPDRAAFF
TRBV29-1	.	few	TRBJ1-2	TGCAGCGTCCCGGCGGCTGTTAGCTATGGCTACACCTTC	CSVPAAVSYGYTF
TRBV29-1	.	few	TRBJ1-1	TGCAGCGTTGTTGGCTGGAACACTGAAGCTTTCTTT	CSVVGWNTEAFF
TRBV5-8	.	.	TRBJ1-2	TGTGCCAGCAGCTCCACAGGGATGCCTTCGGGTGGCTACACCTTC	CASSSTGMPSGGYTF
TRBV6-5	.	.	TRBJ2-7	TGTGCCAGCAGGACCGGGACGGGAGACTACGAGCAGTACTTC	CASRTGTGDYEQYF
TRBV5-8	TRBD1	.	TRBJ2-6	TGTGCCAGCAGCCCCGGGACAGGGGAAGGAGGGGCCAACGTCCTGACTTTC	CASSPGTGEGGANVLTF
TRBV5-1	.	few	TRBJ2-4	TGCGCCAGCAGCTTGGGGTACAGTAACTCAGCCAAAAACATTCAGTACTTC	CASSLGYSNSAKNIQYF
TRBV7-6	.	.	TRBJ2-3	TGTGCCAGCAGCTTAGGTAGTAGCACAGATACGCAGTATTTT	CASSLGSSTDTQYF
TRBV10-3	.	.	TRBJ2-7	TGTGCCATCAGTTACTACGGCGCCACCTACGAGCAGTACTTC	CAISYYGATYEQYF
TRBV19	TRBD1	once	TRBJ2-5	TGTGCCAGTAGCCCCGGGACAGGGGTTACGGAGACCCAGTACTTC	CASSPGTGVTETQYF
TRBV11-2	.	.	TRBJ2-3	TGTGCCAGCAGCTACCAGACAGATACGCAGTATTTT	CASSYQTDTQYF
TRBV30	.	few	TRBJ2-1	TGTGCCTGGAGTGGGCGAGGGGGTAGGGATCATGAGCAGTTCTTC	CAWSGRGGRDHEQFF
TRBV7-2	TRBD1	.	TRBJ1-2	TGTGCCAGCAGCTTTACTGGGACAGGGGGAGGGTATGGCTACACCTTC	CASSFTGTGGGYGYTF
TRBV5-1	.	.	TRBJ1-2	TGCGCCAGCAGCAATGCAGGGTATGGCTACACCTTC	CASSNAGYGYTF
TRBV5-6	TRBD1	.	TRBJ1-4	TGTGCCAGCAGCCGACAGGGGGCTATTGAAAAACTGTTTTTT	CASSRQGAIEKLFF
TRBV18	.	few	TRBJ2-5	TGTGCCAGCTCACCGTGGGGGGTCGATGATAACCAAGAGACCCAGTACTTC	CASSPWGVDDNQETQYF
TRBV5-1	TRBD1	.	TRBJ2-7	TGCGCCAGCAGCGCATCGGGACAGGGCTCCTACGAGCAGTACTTC	CASSASGQGSYEQYF
TRBV6-5	TRBD2	.	TRBJ2-1	TGTGCCAGCAGTTACTCTCTTCGGGGGGGGTACAATGAGCAGTTCTTC	CASSYSLRGGYNEQFF
TRBV7-9	.	few	TRBJ1-1	TGTGCCAGCAGTCATCACCGGGGGGCTTTCACTGAAGCTTTCTTT	CASSHHRGAFTEAFF
TRBV29-1	.	.	TRBJ2-5	TGCAGCGTCCGCCGGGATACGGGGACCCAGTACTTC	CSVRRDTGTQYF
TRBV2	TRBD1	few	TRBJ1-6	TGTGCCACTCCGAGGGGGGACAGCAATAATTCACCCCTCCACTTT	CATPRGDSNNSPLHF
TRBV2	.	.	TRBJ2-3	TGTGCCAGCAGTTTGACAGAAAGCACAGATACGCAGTATTTT	CASSLTESTDTQYF
TRBV5-1	TRBD1	.	TRBJ1-4	TGCGCCAGCAGCTTGGAGGGACAGGGATATGAAAAACTGTTTTTT	CASSLEGQGYEKLFF
TRBV6-5	.	once	TRBJ1-6	TGTGCCAGCAGTTACTCGGCCGGGGTCCCTTCACCCCTCCACTTT	CASSYSAGVPSPLHF
TRBV5-1	.	.	TRBJ2-5	TGCGCCAGCAGCTTGGACAGGTTAGCTCAAGAGACCCAGTACTTC	CASSLDRLAQETQYF
TRBV28	TRBD2	.	TRBJ2-1	TGTGCCACACTAGCGAAAGCCTACAATGAGCAGTTCTTC	CATLAKAYNEQFF
TRBV5-6	.	.	TRBJ2-1	TGTGCCAGCAGCCTGGAGACTAGATTCAATGAGCAGTTCTTC	CASSLETRFNEQFF
TRBV6-5	.	.	TRBJ2-5	TGTGCCAGCAGTGAACCAGGGGAGCAAGAGACCCAGTACTTC	CASSEPGEQETQYF
TRBV6-1	.	few	TRBJ2-7	TGTGCCAGCAGTGAACTAGAGGGTCCCCTTTCCTACGAGCAGTACTTC	CASSELEGPLSYEQYF
TRBV30	.	few	TRBJ1-6	TGTGCCTGGAGTTCGGGGGGCTCCTATAATTCACCCCTCCACTTT	CAWSSGGSYNSPLHF
TRBV27	.	once	TRBJ2-7	TGTGCCAGCAGTTTATCGGGCTACGAGCAGTACTTC	CASSLSGYEQYF
TRBV7-8	TRBD2	.	TRBJ2-1	TGTGCCAGCAGCGACAGACTAGCGGGGGCCTCTGGATACAATGAGCAGTTCTTC	CASSDRLAGASGYNEQFF